This entry concerns a single TCR beta chain. Per the original data handling: Reference gene primer amplification yielded estimated nucleated cell counts. The data were produced by immunoSEQ multiplex PCR, yet TCRdb's version contains in-frame clones alone and is incomplete. Clone size and V and J calls were adopted from that table, with D and trimming inferred from the DNA. Among roughly 95,000 clones, about 81% were seen once, and the ten largest hold around 4.4%. V lost 2 bases, J lost 0 bases, and 11 bases lay in between. Germline CDR1 and CDR2: KGHSH and LQKENI. This CDR3 contains 16 residues. These data belong to a study of blood T cell repertoires in COVID-19. At the level of the study: Collection of acute and convalescent COVID-19 samples took place in the United States, Italy and Spain.

The clonotype was recovered from a man aged 55 to 70 with acute or convalescent COVID-19. Sequencing used peripheral blood. This sequence joins TRBV18 and TRBJ1-3, with D unresolved. CDR3 nucleotide sequence: TGTGCCAGCTCACCAGCCAGACCGGGCTCTGGAAACACCATATATTTT. Protein product: CASSPARPGSGNTIYF.